The next 13 T cell receptor beta chains were all read from a single sample in a study of CD8 T cells in Susac syndrome. Random hexamers were used to reverse transcribe the RNA input (about 0.5 to 1 ug). MiXCR, applied by TCRdb to the immunoSEQ multiplex PCR reads, yields one record per CDR3 protein. Altogether 150,000 to 200,000 distinct CDR3 sequences are present, 90% to 95% being singletons, with the ten largest covering just under 0.095%. The material sequenced was CD4+ T cells from PBMCs. The receptors shown here come from a human donor with multiple sclerosis.

CDR3 sequence reads: CASSSGTLYNSPLHF. CDR3 in DNA: TGTGCCAGTAGTAGCGGGACACTCTATAATTCACCCCTCCACTTT. The chain links TRBV19 to TRBJ1-6, with D possibly being TRBD1 (6 bases). From germline, CDR1 is LNHDA and CDR2 SQIVND (reference sequence). This CDR3 comprises 15 residues. V was trimmed by 4 bases and J by 3 bases, leaving 10 bases between them.

Only a few counts were recorded for this clonotype. V usage is TRBV29-1 and J usage is TRBJ2-3; TRBD1 matches 7 bases. Germline CDR1 reads SQVTM; CDR2 reads ANQGSEA. After removal of 4 bases from V and 2 bases from J, the junction contained 6 bases not matched to a gene. This CDR3 is 14 amino acids long. The CDR3 sequence is CSVGRTGYTDTQYF. DNA for the CDR3: TGCAGCGTTGGAAGGACAGGCTACACAGATACGCAGTATTTT.

This sequence joins TRBV24-1 and TRBJ2-1, with D uncertain. CDR3 length: 13 amino acids. Looked up from germline, CDR1 is KGHDR and CDR2 is SFDVKD. Trimming pared 10 bases from V and 6 bases from J, leaving 15 bases between. CDR3 residues: CATRDTDRNEQFF. CDR3 DNA: TGTGCCACTCGCGATACGGACCGCAATGAGCAGTTCTTC.

The V and J genes are TRBV7-9 and TRBJ2-7; D is possibly TRBD2 (6 bases). The length of the CDR3 is 16 residues. Trimming cost V 5 bases and J 4 bases, with 21 bases left between them. Germline CDR1 reads SEHNR; CDR2 reads FQNEAQ (reference sequence). Here the CDR3 reads CASSRYSASDGYEQYF. The CDR3 DNA reads as TGTGCCAGCAGCAGGTACAGCGCTAGCGATGGGTACGAGCAGTACTTC.

This clonotype was picked up one time. The chain recombines TRBV5-1 with TRBJ2-5, with no clear D. This CDR3 has 14 amino acids. CDR1 and CDR2 (germline): SGHRS, YFSETQ. The ends were cut back, 2 bases at V and 5 bases at J, with 13 bases in the middle. The DNA for the CDR3 is TGCGCCAGCAGCTTTAACAGATTTGGGGAGACCCAGTACTTC. Its protein is CASSFNRFGETQYF.

The rearrangement joins TRBV15 to TRBJ2-7; D possibly corresponds to TRBD2 (6 bases). The CDR3 is 14 residues long. V lost 0 bases and J lost 0, with 6 bases in between. Per the germline V gene, CDR1 is LNHNV and CDR2 is YYDKDF (reference sequence). CDR3 sequence: CATSRDGSSYEQYF. In DNA, the CDR3 is TGTGCCACCAGCAGAGACGGGAGCTCCTACGAGCAGTACTTC.

The V call is TRBV30, the J call TRBJ1-2, with D maybe TRBD1 (5 bases). The CDR3 runs 12 residues. The V end lost 4 bases, the J end lost 6 bases, and 12 bases lay between the germline ends. The germline V gene encodes CDR1 GTSNPN and CDR2 SVGIG (reference sequence). The DNA for the CDR3 is TGTGCCTGGACCAGGGATTATCATGGCTACACCTTC. Residues: CAWTRDYHGYTF.

V gene TRBV3-1 combines with J gene TRBJ2-5; D gene unclear. CDR1 is LGHDT and CDR2 is YNNKEL in the germline V gene (reference sequence). Trimming shortened V by 10 bases and J by 0 bases, and 9 bases separated the two germline ends. The CDR3 is made up of 12 amino acids. In DNA, the CDR3 is TGTGCCACTGACACCCACCAAGAGACCCAGTACTTC. Protein product: CATDTHQETQYF.

The chain combines TRBV29-1 with TRBJ2-1, with D tentatively TRBD2 (6 bases). The length of the CDR3 is 14 residues. The germline V gene encodes CDR1 SQVTM and CDR2 ANQGSEA. Trimming left V 7 bases short and J 4 bases short, with 17 bases between. The CDR3 DNA sequence: TGCAGCGCCTCCAAGGGACTCCTATACAATGAGCAGTTCTTC. It translates to CSASKGLLYNEQFF.

This sequence joins TRBV7-2 and TRBJ2-7; 9 positions agree with TRBD1. J was trimmed by 5 bases and V by 6 bases; bases with no gene match: 8. CDR3 length: 14 residues. Germline V gene sequence: CDR1 SGHTA, CDR2 FQGNSA. Written as DNA, the CDR3 is TGTGCCAGCAGACGCCCGGACAGGGGCCACGAGCAGTACTTC. It codes for CASRRPDRGHEQYF.

CDR3 nucleotide sequence: TGTGCCAGCAGGAGGCAAGAAAGAGGCTACACCTTC. The encoded protein is CASRRQERGYTF. V gene TRBV2 combines with J gene TRBJ1-2; no clear D gene. The CDR3 runs to 12 residues. CDR1 is SNHLY and CDR2 is FYNNEI in the germline V gene. Trimming took 6 bases from V and 8 from J, leaving 13 bases between them.

CDR3 DNA sequence: TGTGCCAGCAGCCTCCGGGCAGTTCTAGATACGCAGTATTTT. The encoded protein is CASSLRAVLDTQYF. The V gene is TRBV11-2, the J gene TRBJ2-3; unclear D gene. The germline gives CDR1 SGHAT, CDR2 FQNNGV. This CDR3 is built from 14 residues. Trimming cost V 5 bases and J 5 bases, with 14 bases left between them.

V usage is TRBV11-1 and J usage is TRBJ1-1; D not certain. Germline lookup yields CDR1 SGHAT and CDR2 FQDESV (reference sequence). This CDR3 is built from 14 residues. Trimming stripped 1 base from V and 1 base from J, with 7 bases between. The CDR3 bases are TGTGCCAGCAGCTTAGATATCAGGAACACTGAAGCTTTCTTT. The encoded protein is CASSLDIRNTEAFF.